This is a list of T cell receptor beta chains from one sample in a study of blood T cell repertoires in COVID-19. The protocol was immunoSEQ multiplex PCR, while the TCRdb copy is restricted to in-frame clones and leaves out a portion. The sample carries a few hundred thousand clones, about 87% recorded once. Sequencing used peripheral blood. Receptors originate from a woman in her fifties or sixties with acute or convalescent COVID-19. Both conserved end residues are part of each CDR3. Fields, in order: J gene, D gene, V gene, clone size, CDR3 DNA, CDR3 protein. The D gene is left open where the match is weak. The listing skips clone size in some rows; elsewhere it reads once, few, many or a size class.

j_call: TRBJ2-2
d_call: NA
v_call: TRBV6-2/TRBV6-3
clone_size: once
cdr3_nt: TGTGCCAGCAGTTACTCGGTGTCAGGGGACGCCGGGGAGCTGTTTTTT
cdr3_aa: CASSYSVSGDAGELFF

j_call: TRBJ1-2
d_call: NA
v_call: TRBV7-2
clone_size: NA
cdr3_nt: TGTGCCAGCAGCTTAGACACTAACTATGGCTACACCTTC
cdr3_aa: CASSLDTNYGYTF

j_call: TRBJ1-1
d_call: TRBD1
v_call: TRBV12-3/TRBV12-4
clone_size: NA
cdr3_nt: TGTGCCACCGGGACAGCTAACACTGAAGCTTTCTTT
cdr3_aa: CATGTANTEAFF

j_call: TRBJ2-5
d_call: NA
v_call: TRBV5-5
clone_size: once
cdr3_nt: TGTGCCAGCAGCCCGGCGGGGGAGACCCAGTACTTC
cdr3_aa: CASSPAGETQYF

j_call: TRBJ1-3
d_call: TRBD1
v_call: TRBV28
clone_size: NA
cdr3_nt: TGTGCCAGCAGTTCGGGACAGCCCGGCAGCAACACCATATATTTT
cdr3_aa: CASSSGQPGSNTIYF

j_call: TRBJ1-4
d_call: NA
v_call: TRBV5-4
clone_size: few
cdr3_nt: TGTGCCAGCAGCTTGAAGGGAGGGAATGAAAAACTGTTTTTT
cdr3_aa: CASSLKGGNEKLFF

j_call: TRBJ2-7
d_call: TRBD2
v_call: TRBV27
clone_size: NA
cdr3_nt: TGTGCCAGCAGTTTATCAGGACTAGCGGGAACCTACGAGCAGTACTTC
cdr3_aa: CASSLSGLAGTYEQYF

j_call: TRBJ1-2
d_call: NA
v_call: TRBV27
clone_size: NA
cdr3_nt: TGTGCCACCTTGGGAGGGGCGAGCGGCTATGGCTACACCTTC
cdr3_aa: CATLGGASGYGYTF

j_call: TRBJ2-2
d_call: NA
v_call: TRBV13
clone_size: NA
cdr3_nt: TGTGCCAGCAGCTTAGTAACAGGGCTTGGATCCACCGGGGAGCTGTTTTTT
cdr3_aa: CASSLVTGLGSTGELFF

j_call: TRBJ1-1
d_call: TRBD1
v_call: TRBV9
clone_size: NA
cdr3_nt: TGTGCCAGCCGAGGGACAGGGATGAACACTGAAGCTTTCTTT
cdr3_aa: CASRGTGMNTEAFF

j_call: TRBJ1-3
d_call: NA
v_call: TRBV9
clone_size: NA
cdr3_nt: TGTGCCAGCAGCGTAGGTCCCTTGAGTAATTCTGGAAACACCATATATTTT
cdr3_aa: CASSVGPLSNSGNTIYF

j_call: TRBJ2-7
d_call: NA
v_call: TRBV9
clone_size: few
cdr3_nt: TGTGCCAGCAGCGAAACCGGGTCCTCCTACGAGCAGTACTTC
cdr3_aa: CASSETGSSYEQYF

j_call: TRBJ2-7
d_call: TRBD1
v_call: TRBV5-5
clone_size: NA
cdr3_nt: TGTGCCAGCAGCTTTTACAGGGGGCAATCCTACGAGCAGTACTTC
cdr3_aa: CASSFYRGQSYEQYF

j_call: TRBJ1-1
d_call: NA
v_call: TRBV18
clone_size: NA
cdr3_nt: TGTGCCAGCTCACATGGGTCGGGGAACACTGAAGCTTTCTTT
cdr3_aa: CASSHGSGNTEAFF

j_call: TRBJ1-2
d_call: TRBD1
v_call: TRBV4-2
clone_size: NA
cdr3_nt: TGTGCCAGCAGCCCGACCCGGGGACAGAACTATGGCTACACCTTC
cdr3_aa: CASSPTRGQNYGYTF

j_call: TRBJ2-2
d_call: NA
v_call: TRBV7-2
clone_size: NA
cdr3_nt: TGTGCCAGCAGCTTGAATAGACAGAACACCGGGGAGCTGTTTTTT
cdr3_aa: CASSLNRQNTGELFF

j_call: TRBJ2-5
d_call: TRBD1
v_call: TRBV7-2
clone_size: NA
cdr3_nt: TGTGCCAGCAGCTTAGTTGGACAGGGACCAAAAGAGACCCAGTACTTC
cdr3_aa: CASSLVGQGPKETQYF

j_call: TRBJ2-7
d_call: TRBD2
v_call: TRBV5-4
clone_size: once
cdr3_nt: TGTGCCAGCAGCTCTCAAGCGGGAGGGCCTAACGAGCAGTACTTC
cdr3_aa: CASSSQAGGPNEQYF

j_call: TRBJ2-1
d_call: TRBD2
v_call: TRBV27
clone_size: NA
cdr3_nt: TGTGCCAGCTCCTTTACCGGCGGGCCGAGGCCCGGGGGGAAGCGGGTTATTAATGAGCAGTTCTTC
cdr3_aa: CASSFTGGPRPGGKRVINEQFF

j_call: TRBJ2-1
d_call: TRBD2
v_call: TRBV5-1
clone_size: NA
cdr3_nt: TGCGCCAGCAGCTTGGGGCTAGCGGGAGTTGGGGAGCAGTTCTTC
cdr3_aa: CASSLGLAGVGEQFF

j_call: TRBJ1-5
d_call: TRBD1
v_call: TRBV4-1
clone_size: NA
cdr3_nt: TGCGCCAGCAGACCAACAGGGGGTCGCAATCAGCCCCAGCATTTT
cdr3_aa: CASRPTGGRNQPQHF

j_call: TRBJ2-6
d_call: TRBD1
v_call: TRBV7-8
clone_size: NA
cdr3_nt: TGTGCCAGCAGCCACGACAGGGGAATAAGTAGGGCTGGGGCCAACGTCCTGACTTTC
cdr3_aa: CASSHDRGISRAGANVLTF

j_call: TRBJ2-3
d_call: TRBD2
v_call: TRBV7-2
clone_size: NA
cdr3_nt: TGTGCCAGCAGCCTCGGACTAGCGTCGCAGTATTTT
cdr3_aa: CASSLGLASQYF

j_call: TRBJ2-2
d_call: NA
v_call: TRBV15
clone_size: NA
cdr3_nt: TGTGCCACCAGCAGAGATTTTAATAACTTCGCCCAGGGTGTAGCCGGGGAGCTGTTTTTT
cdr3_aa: CATSRDFNNFAQGVAGELFF

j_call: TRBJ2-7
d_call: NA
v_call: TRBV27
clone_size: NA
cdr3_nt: TGTGCCAGCAGTTTAATGATTGCAGGGGCAGTCTACGAGCAGTACTTC
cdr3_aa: CASSLMIAGAVYEQYF

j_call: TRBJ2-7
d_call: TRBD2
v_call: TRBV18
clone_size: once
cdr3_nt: TGTGCCAGCTCACCTTTGTTGTCGGGAGGGGGATCCTACGAGCAGTACTTC
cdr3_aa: CASSPLLSGGGSYEQYF

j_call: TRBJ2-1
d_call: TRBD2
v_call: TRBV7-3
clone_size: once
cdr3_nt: TGTGCCAGCAGCTTAATAGCGGGAGGGCCTAGTGAGCAGTTCTTC
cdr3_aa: CASSLIAGGPSEQFF

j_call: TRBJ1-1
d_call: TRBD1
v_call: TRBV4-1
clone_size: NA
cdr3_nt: TGCGCCAGCAGCCAGGGACAGACTTTGGCCGCTTTCTTT
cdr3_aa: CASSQGQTLAAFF

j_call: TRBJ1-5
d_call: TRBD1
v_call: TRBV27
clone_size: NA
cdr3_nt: TGTGCCAGCAGTCCCCTGTATCCGGGACAGGGAAAGGGGCAGCCCCAGCATTTT
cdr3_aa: CASSPLYPGQGKGQPQHF

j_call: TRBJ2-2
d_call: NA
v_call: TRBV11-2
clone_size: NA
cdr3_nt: TGTGCCAGCAGCTTAGTCTATACAGACGAGGGGGGGTACGGGGAGCTGTTTTTT
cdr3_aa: CASSLVYTDEGGYGELFF

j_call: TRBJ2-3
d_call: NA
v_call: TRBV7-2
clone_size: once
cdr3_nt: TGTGCCAGCAGCTCCGACAGCTTCACAGATACGCAGTATTTT
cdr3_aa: CASSSDSFTDTQYF

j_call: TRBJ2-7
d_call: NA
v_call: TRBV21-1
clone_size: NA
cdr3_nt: TGTGCCAGCAGCAATGGGGGCTTGACTAGCGGAATCTACGAGCAGTACTTC
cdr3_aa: CASSNGGLTSGIYEQYF

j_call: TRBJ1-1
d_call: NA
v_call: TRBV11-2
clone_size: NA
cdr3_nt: TGTGCCAGCAGCCCCGGGGGGGGAGGAACTGAAGCTTTCTTT
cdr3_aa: CASSPGGGGTEAFF

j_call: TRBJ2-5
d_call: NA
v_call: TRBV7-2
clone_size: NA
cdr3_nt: TGTGCCAGCAGACCTGCAACCGGGACACGGATGGAAGAGACCCAGTACTTC
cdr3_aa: CASRPATGTRMEETQYF

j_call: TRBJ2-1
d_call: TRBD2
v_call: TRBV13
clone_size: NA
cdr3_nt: TGTGCCAGCAGCTTTGGATCGCGGGAGGGCCGGGAGCAGTTCTTC
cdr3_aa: CASSFGSREGREQFF

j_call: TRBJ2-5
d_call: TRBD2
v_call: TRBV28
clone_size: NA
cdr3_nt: TGTGCCAGCAGTTTATTGGGACTAGCGGGAGAGACCCAGTACTTC
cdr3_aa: CASSLLGLAGETQYF

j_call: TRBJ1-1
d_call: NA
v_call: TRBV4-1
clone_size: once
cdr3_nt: TGCGCCAGCAGGGGGCCGTTGGTGAACACTGAAGCTTTCTTT
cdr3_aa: CASRGPLVNTEAFF

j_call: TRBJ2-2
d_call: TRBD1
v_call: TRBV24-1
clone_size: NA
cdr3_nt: TGTGCCACCCGACCGGGACAGGGGGCGACCGGGGAGCTGTTTTTT
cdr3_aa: CATRPGQGATGELFF

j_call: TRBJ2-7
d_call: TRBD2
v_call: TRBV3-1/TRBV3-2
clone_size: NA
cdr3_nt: TGTGCCAGCAGCCCGGCTAGCGGGAGTTTATACGAGCAGTACTTC
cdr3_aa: CASSPASGSLYEQYF

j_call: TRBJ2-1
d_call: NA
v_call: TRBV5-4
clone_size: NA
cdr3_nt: TGTGCCAGCAGTCGTGACTTAACCTCCTACAATGAGCAGTTCTTC
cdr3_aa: CASSRDLTSYNEQFF

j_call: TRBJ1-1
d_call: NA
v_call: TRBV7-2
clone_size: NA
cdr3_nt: TGTGCCAGCAGCCTAGGTTGGGGGGGGAATGAAGCTTTCTTT
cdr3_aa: CASSLGWGGNEAFF

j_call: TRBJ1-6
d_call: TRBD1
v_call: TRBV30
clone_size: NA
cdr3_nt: TGTGCCTTGAATGGACAGGGCTACTCACCCCTCCACTTT
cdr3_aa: CALNGQGYSPLHF

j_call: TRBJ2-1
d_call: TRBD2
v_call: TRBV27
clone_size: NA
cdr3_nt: TGTGCCAGCAGTTTATCCGGGACTAGCGAGTTCTTC
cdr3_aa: CASSLSGTSEFF

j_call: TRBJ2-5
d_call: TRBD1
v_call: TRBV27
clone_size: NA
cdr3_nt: TGTGCCAGCAGCCGGGACAGGGTTCAGGAGACCCAGTACTTC
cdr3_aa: CASSRDRVQETQYF

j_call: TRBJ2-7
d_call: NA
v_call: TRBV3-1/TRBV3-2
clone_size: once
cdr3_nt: TGTGCCAGCAGCCCGCAATGGACCACAGGCTACGAGCAGTACTTC
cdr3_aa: CASSPQWTTGYEQYF